This record looks at one T cell receptor beta chain sequence and its context. As handled by the study authors: Scientists estimated how many nucleated cells there were by amplifying reference gene primers. TCRdb's table, derived via immunoSEQ multiplex PCR, lists solely in-frame clones and lacks some. The V and J calls and clone size are taken from that table; D and trimming were inferred from the DNA. The sample has approximately 100,000 clones, 85% to 90% seen once; the top ten hold around 15%. The data derive from a study of blood T cell repertoires in COVID-19. For the study at large: Whether acute or convalescent, the COVID-19 samples came from the United States, Italy and Spain. Sources were T cells, B-cell-depleted T cells, or PBMCs; the material itself was cDNA or gDNA.

CDR3 length equals 15 residues. Germline trimming cut 2 bases from V and 5 bases from J; bases unmatched to any gene: 6. The germline V gene encodes CDR1 LNHDA and CDR2 SQIVND (reference sequence). The specimen was peripheral blood. The V call is TRBV19, the J call TRBJ1-2, with 9 bases matching TRBD1. The receptor's source is a woman aged 65 to 85 with acute or convalescent COVID-19. The CDR3 DNA is TGTGCCAGTAGTATATACCCCGGACAGGGGTATGGCTACACCTTC. Translating gives CASSIYPGQGYGYTF.